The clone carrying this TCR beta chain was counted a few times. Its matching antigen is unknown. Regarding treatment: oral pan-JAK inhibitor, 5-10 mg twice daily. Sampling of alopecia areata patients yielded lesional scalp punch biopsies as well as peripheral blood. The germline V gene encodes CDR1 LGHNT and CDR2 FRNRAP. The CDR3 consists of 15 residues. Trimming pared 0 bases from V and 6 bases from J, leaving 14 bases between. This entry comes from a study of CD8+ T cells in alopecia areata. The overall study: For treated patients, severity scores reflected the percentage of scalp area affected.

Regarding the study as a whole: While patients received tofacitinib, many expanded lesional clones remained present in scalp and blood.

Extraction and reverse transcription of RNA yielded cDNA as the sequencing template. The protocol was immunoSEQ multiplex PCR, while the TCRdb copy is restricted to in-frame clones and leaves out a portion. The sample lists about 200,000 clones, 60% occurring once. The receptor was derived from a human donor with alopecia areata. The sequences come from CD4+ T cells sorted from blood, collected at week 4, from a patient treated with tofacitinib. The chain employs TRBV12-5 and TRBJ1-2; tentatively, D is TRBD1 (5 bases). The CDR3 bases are TGTGCTAGTGGTTTGGTGCCTGGCTGGGGCGATGGCTACACCTTC. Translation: CASGLVPGWGDGYTF.